Listed below are T cell receptor beta chains from one sample, sequenced in a study of identical twins. TCRdb recomputed calls from the 5' RACE reads with MiXCR, one row per CDR3 protein. The sample lists a few hundred thousand distinct CDR3 sequences, 7.5% to 9.5% occurring once. The same sample was also studied in work on yellow fever vaccine responses in identical twins.

Sequenced material: CD8+ T cells sorted from blood. These receptors originate from a woman aged 18 to 35 in good health. CDR3s include the opening cysteine and the closing phenylalanine or tryptophan. Fields, in order: J gene, V gene, D gene, clone size, CDR3 protein, CDR3 DNA. A D gene is named only where the DNA matches it firmly. Clone size, where shown, is once, few, many, or a class for clones that have expanded.

J: TRBJ2-6; V: TRBV7-3; D: NA; size: NA; CDR3: CASRTAGANVLTF; DNA: TGTGCCAGCAGGACCGCAGGGGCCAACGTCCTGACTTTC
J: TRBJ2-1; V: TRBV11-2; D: TRBD1; size: NA; CDR3: CASSPLIGDSSYNEQFF; DNA: TGTGCCAGCAGCCCCCTAATTGGGGACAGCTCCTACAATGAGCAGTTCTTC
J: TRBJ2-3; V: TRBV6-5; D: TRBD1; size: NA; CDR3: CASSYWDSNTDTQYF; DNA: TGTGCCAGCAGTTACTGGGACAGCAACACAGATACGCAGTATTTT
J: TRBJ2-7; V: TRBV7-2; D: NA; size: many; CDR3: CASSTVPSYEQYF; DNA: TGTGCCAGCAGCACAGTCCCCTCCTACGAGCAGTACTTC
J: TRBJ2-1; V: TRBV7-9; D: NA; size: NA; CDR3: CASSPVPYNEQIF; DNA: TGTGCCAGCAGCCCGGTCCCGTACAATGAGCAGATCTTC
J: TRBJ2-1; V: TRBV27; D: TRBD2; size: many; CDR3: CASSQLPGLAGDLNEQFF; DNA: TGTGCCAGCAGTCAATTACCGGGACTAGCGGGAGATTTGAATGAGCAGTTCTTC
J: TRBJ2-4; V: TRBV11-1; D: TRBD1; size: once; CDR3: CASSLPGQEAGAKNIQYF; DNA: TGTGCCAGCAGCTTACCGGGACAGGAGGCAGGAGCCAAAAACATTCAGTACTTC
J: TRBJ1-1; V: TRBV7-9; D: NA; size: many; CDR3: CASSLARGGVETEAFF; DNA: TGTGCCAGCAGCTTAGCGCGAGGGGGGGTGGAGACTGAAGCTTTCTTT
J: TRBJ2-7; V: TRBV6-1; D: NA; size: NA; CDR3: CASRSWGSDEQYF; DNA: TGTGCCAGCAGATCTTGGGGATCGGACGAGCAGTACTTC
J: TRBJ2-5; V: TRBV7-3; D: NA; size: many; CDR3: CASSTQGGETQYF; DNA: TGTGCCAGCAGTACTCAGGGGGGAGAGACCCAGTACTTC
J: TRBJ2-7; V: TRBV9; D: NA; size: many; CDR3: CASSVDVADEQYF; DNA: TGTGCCAGCAGCGTAGATGTAGCGGACGAGCAGTACTTC
J: TRBJ2-3; V: TRBV14; D: NA; size: few; CDR3: CASSQEADQLGIDTQYF; DNA: TGTGCCAGCAGCCAAGAAGCGGACCAACTAGGTATAGATACGCAGTATTTT